This T cell receptor beta chain comes out of a study of T cell repertoires in cytomegalovirus infection (dated by TCRdb to the late 2010s). About the investigation overall: Donor HLA type was relevant to the analysis, as public TCR beta signatures indicated carriage of CMV infection together with the matching HLA type.

Overall study outcomes, separate from this receptor: In both this cohort and an independent roughly 400-donor cohort, the cumulative frequency of public TCR beta family members distinguished carriers of CMV infection plus the relevant HLA type. The ex vivo response was dominated by HLA-C-restricted CMV-specific TCR beta clonotypes, which also provided the single most frequent clonotype in two of eight donors.

The sample was run on an Illumina HiSeq 1500. In TCRdb, the public reads were trimmed at Q25 with fastp and aligned with MiXCR, with productive beta chains retained. Entries that share a CDR3 protein sequence are merged under the most common genes and DNA. For this sample there are about 250,000 distinct CDR3 sequences; 6.5% appear just once. The ten largest clones represent more than 5.5% of the sample. From the cysteine through the phenylalanine, the CDR3 covers 14 amino acids. Only the CDR3 portion is preserved as DNA: 42 bases, with reading frame beginning at the first base. Deletion took 4 bases off V and 8 bases off J, with a span of 15 bases between the germline ends. The germline V gene (reference sequence) supplies CDR1 SGHKS and CDR2 YYEKEE. This clonotype has ten or more counts. Its specific antigen is unknown. Base qualities were left out, and no much larger clone turns up one base away.

The sequenced sample consisted of PBMCs. This receptor was identified in a human donor in good health (CMV status not recorded). Some clones in this sample may be carry-over from other donors' samples. The chain employs TRBV5-5 and TRBJ1-4; the D segment cannot be called with confidence. The DNA is TGTGCCAGCAGCCCGACGGGTCTAGGCGAAAAACTGTTTTTT. Its amino acids are CASSPTGLGEKLFF.